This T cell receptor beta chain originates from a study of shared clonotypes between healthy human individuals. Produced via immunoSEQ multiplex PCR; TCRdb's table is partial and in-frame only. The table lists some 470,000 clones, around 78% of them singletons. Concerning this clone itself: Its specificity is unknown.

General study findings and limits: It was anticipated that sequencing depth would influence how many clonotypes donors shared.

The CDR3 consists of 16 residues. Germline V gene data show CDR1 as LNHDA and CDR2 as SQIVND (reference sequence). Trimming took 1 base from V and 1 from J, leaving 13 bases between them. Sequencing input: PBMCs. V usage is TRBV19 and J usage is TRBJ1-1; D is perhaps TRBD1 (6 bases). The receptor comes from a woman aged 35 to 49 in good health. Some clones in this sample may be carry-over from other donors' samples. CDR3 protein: CASSIGKGGPNTEAFF. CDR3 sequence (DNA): TGTGCCAGTAGTATAGGAAAGGGGGGCCCGAACACTGAAGCTTTCTTT.